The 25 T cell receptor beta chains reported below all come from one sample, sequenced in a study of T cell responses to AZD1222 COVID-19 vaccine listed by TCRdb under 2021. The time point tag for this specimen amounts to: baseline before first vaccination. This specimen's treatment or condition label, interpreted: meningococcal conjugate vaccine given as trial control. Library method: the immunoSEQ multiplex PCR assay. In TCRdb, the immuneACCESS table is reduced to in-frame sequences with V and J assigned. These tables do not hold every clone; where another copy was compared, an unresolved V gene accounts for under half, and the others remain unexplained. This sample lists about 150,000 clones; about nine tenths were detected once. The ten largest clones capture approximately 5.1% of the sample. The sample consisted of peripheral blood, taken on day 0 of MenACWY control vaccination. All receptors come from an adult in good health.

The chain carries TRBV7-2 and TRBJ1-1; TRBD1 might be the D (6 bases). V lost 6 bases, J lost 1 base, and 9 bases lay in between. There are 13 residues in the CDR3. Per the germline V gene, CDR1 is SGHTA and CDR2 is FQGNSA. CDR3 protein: CASSWDKNTEAFF. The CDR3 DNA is TGTGCCAGCAGTTGGGACAAGAACACTGAAGCTTTCTTT.

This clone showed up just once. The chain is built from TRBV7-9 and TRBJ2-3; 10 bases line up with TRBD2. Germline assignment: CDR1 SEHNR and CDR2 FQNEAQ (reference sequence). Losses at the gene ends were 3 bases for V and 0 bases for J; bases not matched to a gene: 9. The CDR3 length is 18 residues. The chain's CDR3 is CASSFGIAGGKSTDTQYF. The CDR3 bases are TGTGCCAGCAGCTTTGGTATAGCGGGGGGAAAAAGCACAGATACGCAGTATTTT.

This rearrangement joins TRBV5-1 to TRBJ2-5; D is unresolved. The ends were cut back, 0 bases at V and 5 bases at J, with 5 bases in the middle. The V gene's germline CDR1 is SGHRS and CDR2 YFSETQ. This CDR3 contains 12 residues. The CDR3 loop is CASSLELETQYF. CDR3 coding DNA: TGCGCCAGCAGCTTGGAACTGGAGACCCAGTACTTC.

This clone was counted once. The CDR3 reads CASSQGKGGGYEQYV. The CDR3 DNA follows: TGCGCCAGCAGCCAGGGTAAAGGGGGAGGTTACGAGCAGTACGTC. The genes are TRBV4-1 and TRBJ2-7; D may be TRBD1 or TRBD2 (6 bases each). Germline-derived CDR1 and CDR2 are MGHRA and YSYEKL. There are 15 residues in the CDR3. Deletions cut 3 bases from V and 4 bases from J, with 16 bases between.

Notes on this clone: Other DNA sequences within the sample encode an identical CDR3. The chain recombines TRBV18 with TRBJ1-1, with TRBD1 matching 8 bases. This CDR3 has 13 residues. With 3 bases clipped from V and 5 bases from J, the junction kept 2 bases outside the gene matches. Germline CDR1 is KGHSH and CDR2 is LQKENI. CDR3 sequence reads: CASSPQGATEAFF. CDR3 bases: TGTGCCAGCTCACCCCAGGGGGCAACTGAAGCTTTCTTT. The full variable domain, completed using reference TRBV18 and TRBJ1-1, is NAGVMQNPRHLVRRRGQEARLRCSPMKGHSHVYWYRQLPEEGLKFMVYLQKENIIDESGMPKERFSAEFPKEGPSILRIQQVVRGDSAAYFCASSPQGATEAFFGQGTRLTVV.

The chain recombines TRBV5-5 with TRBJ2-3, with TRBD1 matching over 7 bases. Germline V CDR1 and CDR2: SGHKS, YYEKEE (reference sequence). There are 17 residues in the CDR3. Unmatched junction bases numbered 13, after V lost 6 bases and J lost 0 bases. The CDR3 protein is CASTWDPDRQSTDTQYF. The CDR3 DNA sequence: TGTGCCAGCACCTGGGACCCGGACAGGCAGAGCACAGATACGCAGTATTTT.

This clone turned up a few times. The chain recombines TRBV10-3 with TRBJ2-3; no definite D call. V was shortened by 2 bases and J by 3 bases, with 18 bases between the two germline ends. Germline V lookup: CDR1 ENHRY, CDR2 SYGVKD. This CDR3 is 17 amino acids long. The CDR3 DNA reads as TGTGCCATCAGTGAGCCGAACGGGCCCAGTCTGACAGATACGCAGTATTTT. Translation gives CAISEPNGPSLTDTQYF.

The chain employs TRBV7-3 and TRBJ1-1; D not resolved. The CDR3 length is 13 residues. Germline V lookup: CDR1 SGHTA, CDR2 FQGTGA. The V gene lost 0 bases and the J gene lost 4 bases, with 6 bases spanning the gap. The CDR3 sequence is CASSLTGLTEAFF. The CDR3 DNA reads TGTGCCAGCAGCTTAACAGGGCTCACTGAAGCTTTCTTT.

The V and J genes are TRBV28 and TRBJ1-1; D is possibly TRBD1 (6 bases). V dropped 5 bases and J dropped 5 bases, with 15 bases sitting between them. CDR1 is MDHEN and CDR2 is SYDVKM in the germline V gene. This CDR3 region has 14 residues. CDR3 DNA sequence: TGTGCCAGCAGTAGCCCCGCGGGGGCGACTGAAGCTTTCTTT. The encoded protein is CASSSPAGATEAFF.

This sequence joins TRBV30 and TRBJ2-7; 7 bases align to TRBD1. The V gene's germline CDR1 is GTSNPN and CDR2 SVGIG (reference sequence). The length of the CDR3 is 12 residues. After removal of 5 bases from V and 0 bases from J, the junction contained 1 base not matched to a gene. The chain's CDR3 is CAWGTVSYEQYF. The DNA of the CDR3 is TGTGCCTGGGGGACAGTCTCCTACGAGCAGTACTTC.

The CDR3 loop reads CASSLNRDQPQHF. CDR3 DNA sequence: TGCGCCAGCAGCCTCAACAGGGATCAGCCCCAGCATTTT. The rearrangement joins TRBV4-1 to TRBJ1-5; tentatively, D is TRBD1 (6 bases). The CDR3 is 13 amino acids. V was pared by 4 bases and J by 5 bases, with 9 bases between. CDR1 and CDR2 (germline): MGHRA, YSYEKL.

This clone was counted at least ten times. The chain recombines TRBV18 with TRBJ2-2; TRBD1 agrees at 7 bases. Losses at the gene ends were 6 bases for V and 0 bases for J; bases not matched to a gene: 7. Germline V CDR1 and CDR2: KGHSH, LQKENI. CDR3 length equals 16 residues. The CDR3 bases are TGTGCCAGCTCCGGGACAGACCGCGCGAACACCGGGGAGCTGTTTTTT. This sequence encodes CASSGTDRANTGELFF.

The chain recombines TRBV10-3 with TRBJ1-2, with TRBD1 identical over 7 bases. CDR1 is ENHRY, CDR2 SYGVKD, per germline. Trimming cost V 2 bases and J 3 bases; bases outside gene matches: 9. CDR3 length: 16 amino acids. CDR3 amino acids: CAISEGGTDLYYGYTF. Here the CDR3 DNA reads TGTGCCATCAGTGAGGGGGGGACAGACCTTTACTATGGCTACACCTTC.

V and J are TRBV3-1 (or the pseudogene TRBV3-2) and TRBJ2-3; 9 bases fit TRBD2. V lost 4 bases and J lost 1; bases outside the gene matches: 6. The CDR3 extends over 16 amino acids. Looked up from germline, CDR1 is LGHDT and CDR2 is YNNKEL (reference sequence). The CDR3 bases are TGTGCCAGCAGCCCACTACTAGCGGGTGGCACAGATACGCAGTATTTT. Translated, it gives CASSPLLAGGTDTQYF.

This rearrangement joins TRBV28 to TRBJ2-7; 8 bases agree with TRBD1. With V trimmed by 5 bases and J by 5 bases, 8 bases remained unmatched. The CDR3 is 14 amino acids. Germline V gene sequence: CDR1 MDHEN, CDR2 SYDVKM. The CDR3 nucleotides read TGTGCCAGCAGTCCGGACAGGGATAACCACGAGCAGTACTTC. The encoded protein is CASSPDRDNHEQYF. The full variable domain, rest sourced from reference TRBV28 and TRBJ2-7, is DVKVTQSSRYLVKRTGEKVFLECVQDMDHENMFWYRQDPGLGLRLIYFSYDVKMKEKGDIPEGYSVSREKKERFSLILESASTNQTSMYLCASSPDRDNHEQYFGPGTRLTVT.

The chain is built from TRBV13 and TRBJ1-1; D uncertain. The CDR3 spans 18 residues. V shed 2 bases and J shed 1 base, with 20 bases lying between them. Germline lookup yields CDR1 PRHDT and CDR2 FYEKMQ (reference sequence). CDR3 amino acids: CASSLQPSLSVGNTEAFF. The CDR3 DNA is TGTGCCAGCAGCTTACAGCCCTCTCTGTCAGTAGGGAACACTGAAGCTTTCTTT.

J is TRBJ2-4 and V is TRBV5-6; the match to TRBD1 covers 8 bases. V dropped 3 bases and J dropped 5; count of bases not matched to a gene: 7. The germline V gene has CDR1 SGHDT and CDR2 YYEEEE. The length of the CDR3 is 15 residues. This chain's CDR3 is CASSSQDRVENIQYF. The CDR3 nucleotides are TGTGCCAGCAGCTCCCAGGACAGGGTCGAAAACATTCAGTACTTC.

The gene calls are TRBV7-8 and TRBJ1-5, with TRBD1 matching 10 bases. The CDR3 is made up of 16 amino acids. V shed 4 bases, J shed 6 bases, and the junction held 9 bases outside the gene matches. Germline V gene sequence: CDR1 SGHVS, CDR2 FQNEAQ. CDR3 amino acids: CASSSPGQGFGQPQHF. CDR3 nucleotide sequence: TGTGCCAGCAGCTCCCCGGGACAGGGGTTTGGTCAGCCCCAGCATTTT.

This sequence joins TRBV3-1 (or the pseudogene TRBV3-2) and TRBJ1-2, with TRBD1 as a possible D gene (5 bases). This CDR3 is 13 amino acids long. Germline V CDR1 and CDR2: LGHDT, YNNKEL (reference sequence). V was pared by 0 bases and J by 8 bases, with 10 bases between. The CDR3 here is CASSQDREGGYTF. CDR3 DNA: TGTGCCAGCAGCCAAGACAGGGAAGGCGGCTACACCTTC.

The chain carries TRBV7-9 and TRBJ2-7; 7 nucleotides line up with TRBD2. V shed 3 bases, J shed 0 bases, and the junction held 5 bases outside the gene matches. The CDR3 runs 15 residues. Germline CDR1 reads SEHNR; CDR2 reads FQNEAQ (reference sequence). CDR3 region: CASSLLRGSSYEQYF. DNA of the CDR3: TGTGCCAGCAGCTTGTTGCGGGGGAGCTCCTACGAGCAGTACTTC. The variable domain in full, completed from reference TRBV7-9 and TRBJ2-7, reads DTGVSQNPRHKITKRGQNVTFRCDPISEHNRLYWYRQTLGQGPEFLTYFQNEAQLEKSRLLSDRFSAERPKGSFSTLEIQRTEQGDSAMYLCASSLLRGSSYEQYFGPGTRLTVT.

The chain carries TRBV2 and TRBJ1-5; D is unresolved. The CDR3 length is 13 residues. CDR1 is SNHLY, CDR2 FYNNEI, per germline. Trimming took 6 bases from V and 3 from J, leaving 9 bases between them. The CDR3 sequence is CASRYSSNQPQHF. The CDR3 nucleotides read TGTGCCAGCAGATACAGTTCCAATCAGCCCCAGCATTTT.

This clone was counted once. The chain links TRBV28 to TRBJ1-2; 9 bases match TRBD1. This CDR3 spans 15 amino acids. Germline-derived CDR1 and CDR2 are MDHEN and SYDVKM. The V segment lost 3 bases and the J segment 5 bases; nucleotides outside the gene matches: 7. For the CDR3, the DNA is TGTGCCAGCAGTTTCCGGGACAGGGCAGGGTATGGCTACACCTTC. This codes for CASSFRDRAGYGYTF.

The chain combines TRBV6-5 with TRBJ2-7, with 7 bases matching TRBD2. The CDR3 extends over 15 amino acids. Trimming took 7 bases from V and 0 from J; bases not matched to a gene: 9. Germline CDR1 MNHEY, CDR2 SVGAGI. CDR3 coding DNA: TGTGCCAGCATAAACGGAGCGGGGATCTCCTACGAGCAGTACTTC. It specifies CASINGAGISYEQYF.

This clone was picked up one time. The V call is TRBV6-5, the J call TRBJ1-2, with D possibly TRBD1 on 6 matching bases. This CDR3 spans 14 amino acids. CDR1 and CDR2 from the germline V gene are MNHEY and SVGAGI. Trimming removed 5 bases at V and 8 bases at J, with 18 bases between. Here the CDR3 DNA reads TGTGCCAGCAGTAGGACAGAGGGGGTGGAGGGCTACACCTTC. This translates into CASSRTEGVEGYTF.

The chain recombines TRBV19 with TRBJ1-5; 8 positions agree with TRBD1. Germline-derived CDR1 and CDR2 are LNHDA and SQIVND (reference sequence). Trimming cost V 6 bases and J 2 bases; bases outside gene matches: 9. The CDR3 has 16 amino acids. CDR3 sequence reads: CASRPDRGLGNQPQHF. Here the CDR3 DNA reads TGTGCCAGTAGGCCAGACAGGGGACTGGGCAATCAGCCCCAGCATTTT.